These 22 T cell receptor beta chains were all obtained from the same sample, sequenced in a study of OX40 agonist ivuxolimab in advanced cancers. The method was immunoSEQ multiplex PCR; TCRdb's version includes in-frame clones alone and lacks a portion of them. The table includes roughly 90,000 clones, roughly 88% detected once. Here the sequenced sample was CD4+ or CD8+ T cells sorted from blood, taken in a trial of the OX40 agonist ivuxolimab. The receptors stem from an adult with an advanced solid tumor such as melanoma, head and neck, liver or kidney cancer.

The gene calls are TRBV6-5 and TRBJ2-5; 9 positions match TRBD1. The CDR3 loop spans 14 amino acids. Trimming cost V 5 bases and J 4 bases; bases outside gene matches: 5. Germline values: CDR1 MNHEY, CDR2 SVGAGI. The CDR3 here is CASSKGTGRETQYF. CDR3 DNA sequence: TGTGCCAGCAGTAAAGGGACAGGGAGAGAGACCCAGTACTTC.

The chain combines TRBV7-2 with TRBJ2-1; D is perhaps TRBD2 (5 bases). V was clipped by 2 bases and J by 4 bases, with 15 bases between them. The CDR3 extends over 16 amino acids. Germline V gene data show CDR1 as SGHTA and CDR2 as FQGNSA. The CDR3 is CASSLLAPAGYNEQFF. The CDR3 coding sequence is TGTGCCAGCAGCTTACTAGCCCCAGCTGGTTACAATGAGCAGTTCTTC. The full variable domain, completed using reference TRBV7-2 and TRBJ2-1, is GAGVSQSPSNKVTEKGKDVELRCDPISGHTALYWYRQSLGQGLEFLIYFQGNSAPDKSGLPSDRFSAERTGGSVSTLTIQRTQQEDSAVYLCASSLLAPAGYNEQFFGPGTRLTVL.

The rearrangement uses TRBV4-3 and TRBJ1-2, with 8 bases lining up with TRBD1. The CDR3 is 16 residues long. With V trimmed by 2 bases and J by 4 bases, 9 bases remained unmatched. The germline CDR1 and CDR2 sequences are LGHNA and YSLEER. CDR3 sequence reads: CASSQTGTGDLYGYTF. As DNA, the CDR3 is TGCGCCAGCAGCCAAACAGGGACAGGAGATCTCTATGGCTACACCTTC.

The sample holds one count of this clone. This sequence joins TRBV5-5 and TRBJ1-4; possibly TRBD1 for D (6 bases). Germline CDR1 SGHKS, CDR2 YYEKEE (reference sequence). The CDR3 length is 17 residues. V lost 6 bases and J 2 bases, leaving 20 bases between the germline ends. In nucleotides, the CDR3 is TGTGCCAGCAACCCTGGGGGGGCGACGGCCACTAATGAAAAACTGTTTTTT. Protein: CASNPGGATATNEKLFF.

This clone was counted between two and nine times. The rearrangement links TRBV6-5 to TRBJ1-1; D is undetermined. V was clipped by 6 bases and J by 3 bases, with 14 bases between them. This CDR3 contains 14 residues. Germline V gene lookup returns CDR1 MNHEY and CDR2 SVGAGI. The CDR3 reads CASRSLFRDTEAFF. The CDR3 region has the DNA TGTGCCAGCAGGTCACTATTCCGTGACACTGAAGCTTTCTTT.

The J gene is TRBJ2-7, the V gene TRBV6-5, with TRBD2 matching 11 bases. The CDR3 consists of 16 residues. V trimming: 4 bases; J trimming: 2 bases; junction bases outside the gene matches: 7. Germline loops: CDR1 MNHEY, CDR2 SVGAGI. The CDR3 loop reads CASSSTSGGQTYEQYF. DNA for the CDR3: TGTGCCAGCAGTTCCACTAGCGGGGGTCAAACCTACGAGCAGTACTTC.

This chain uses TRBV30 with TRBJ1-4, with D possibly matching TRBD1 (5 bases). From germline, CDR1 is GTSNPN and CDR2 SVGIG (reference sequence). V lost 3 bases to trimming and J lost 8 bases, with 10 bases between them. The CDR3 totals 12 residues. In DNA, the CDR3 is TGTGCCTGGAGGGTCGACAGCGAAAAACTGTTTTTT. Its translation: CAWRVDSEKLFF.

The chain couples TRBV5-1 to TRBJ1-2; D is undetermined. Germline-derived CDR1 and CDR2 are SGHRS and YFSETQ. The length of the CDR3 is 15 residues. V was cut by 0 bases and J by 0 bases, with 9 bases left in between. The CDR3 loop is CASSLETLPNYGYTF. CDR3 nucleotide sequence: TGCGCCAGCAGCTTGGAGACTCTTCCTAACTATGGCTACACCTTC.

The chain couples TRBV5-1 to TRBJ2-7; D gene uncertain. In germline, CDR1 is SGHRS, CDR2 YFSETQ. V was shortened by 0 bases and J by 4 bases, with 8 bases between the two germline ends. CDR3 length equals 13 residues. The CDR3 DNA is TGCGCCAGCAGCTTGGACCAGAAATACGAGCAGTACTTC. Encoded protein: CASSLDQKYEQYF.

J is TRBJ1-1 and V is TRBV27; D is undetermined. CDR3 length: 12 amino acids. The V end lost 7 bases, the J end lost 11 bases, and 17 bases lay between the germline ends. CDR1 is MNHEY and CDR2 is SMNVEV in the germline V gene (reference sequence). CDR3 sequence (DNA): TGTGCCAGCACTTTTAAACGGAAAGGCGCTTTCTTT. It is translated as CASTFKRKGAFF.

The chain is built from TRBV10-3 and TRBJ1-4; D gene unclear. V dropped 3 bases and J dropped 4 bases, with 6 bases sitting between them. This CDR3 region has 13 residues. Germline V gives CDR1 ENHRY, CDR2 SYGVKD. CDR3 bases: TGTGCCATCAGTGAATTAGTTAATGAAAAACTGTTTTTT. Amino acids: CAISELVNEKLFF.

This chain joins TRBV5-4 and TRBJ2-3, with TRBD2 identical over 9 bases. Germline lookup yields CDR1 SGHNT and CDR2 YYREEE (reference sequence). The CDR3 is made up of 17 amino acids. Trimming took 2 bases from V and 2 from J; bases not matched to a gene: 9. The CDR3 spells CASSFKGGRALTDTQYF. The CDR3, as DNA: TGTGCCAGCAGCTTTAAGGGCGGGAGGGCTCTCACAGATACGCAGTATTTT.

The chain links TRBV29-1 to TRBJ2-7, with 11 nucleotides matching TRBD2. Germline CDR1 is SQVTM and CDR2 is ANQGSEA. V trimming: 1 base; J trimming: 3 bases; junction bases outside the gene matches: 5. CDR3 size: 15 residues. In DNA, the CDR3 is TGCAGCGTTGAAGCCCTAGCGGGGGGCATCTACGAGCAGTACTTC. Its translation is CSVEALAGGIYEQYF.

V gene TRBV9 combines with J gene TRBJ1-5; D is uncertain. CDR1 and CDR2 (germline): SGDLS, YYNGEE. Trimming took 0 bases from V and 3 from J, leaving 13 bases between them. This CDR3 has 16 residues. The CDR3 protein is CASSVGEGFPNQPQHF. The CDR3 bases are TGTGCCAGCAGCGTAGGGGAAGGGTTCCCCAATCAGCCCCAGCATTTT.

This chain uses TRBV7-2 with TRBJ1-4; tentatively, D is TRBD1 (5 bases). The V and J ends lost 2 bases and 5 bases respectively, with 15 bases between them. Germline CDR1 reads SGHTA; CDR2 reads FQGNSA. The CDR3 runs 16 residues. The CDR3 DNA reads TGTGCCAGCAGCTTATGGTCCGGGGGAGGAAATGAAAAACTGTTTTTT. Its translation: CASSLWSGGGNEKLFF.

The chain recombines TRBV7-2 with TRBJ1-4; a possible D gene is TRBD1 (5 bases). Deletions cut 3 bases from V and 7 bases from J, with 12 bases between. The CDR3 is made up of 14 amino acids. The germline V gene has CDR1 SGHTA and CDR2 FQGNSA. The DNA of the CDR3 is TGTGCCAGCAGCTTGAATAGGGGAACTGAAAAACTGTTTTTT. Encoded protein: CASSLNRGTEKLFF.

This clone was observed once. One end of the junction varies from germline; a read error may be responsible. The gene calls are TRBV5-4 and TRBJ2-7, with 9 nucleotides matching TRBD2. Germline V gene sequence: CDR1 SGHNT, CDR2 YYREEE (reference sequence). The CDR3 is 15 residues long. The CDR3 DNA follows: TGCGCCAGCAGCCAGATCCTAGCGGGGCCGGGGGAGCAGTACTTC. Amino acids: CASSQILAGPGEQYF.

This chain connects TRBV29-1 to TRBJ2-7; 7 positions agree with TRBD2. Germline V gives CDR1 SQVTM, CDR2 ANQGSEA. The CDR3 consists of 15 residues. With 4 bases clipped from V and 0 bases from J, the junction kept 9 bases outside the gene matches. CDR3 nucleotides: TGCAGCGTTGTGGTCCTAGCGGCATACTCCTACGAGCAGTACTTC. Amino acid sequence: CSVVVLAAYSYEQYF.

This sequence joins TRBV7-9 and TRBJ1-1; 7 nucleotides align to TRBD1. This CDR3 has 12 residues. The V and J ends lost 8 bases and 7 bases, in that order; junction bases with no gene match: 7. The germline V gene encodes CDR1 SEHNR and CDR2 FQNEAQ (reference sequence). CDR3 protein: CASQQGSGEAFF. The DNA of the CDR3 is TGTGCCAGCCAACAGGGGTCCGGTGAAGCTTTCTTT.

The V gene is TRBV10-2, the J gene TRBJ1-1; tentatively, D is TRBD1 (5 bases). There are 13 residues in the CDR3. CDR1 and CDR2 (germline): WSHSY, SAAADI. V was trimmed by 3 bases and J by 4 bases, leaving 9 bases between them. The CDR3 DNA reads as TGCGCCAGCAGTGAACAGGTCGGCACTGAAGCTTTCTTT. It yields the protein CASSEQVGTEAFF.

This clone is a singleton in its sample. The chain has TRBV7-3 and TRBJ2-7, with D possibly being TRBD1 (6 bases). CDR1 and CDR2 (germline): SGHTA, FQGTGA. Trimming took off 2 bases at V and 2 bases at J, with 7 bases between the two ends. This CDR3 has 13 residues. The CDR3 loop is CASSLQGTYEQYF. The CDR3 region has the DNA TGTGCCAGCAGCTTACAGGGGACCTACGAGCAGTACTTC.

This clone was counted only a few times. The rearrangement links TRBV30 to TRBJ2-3, with D perhaps TRBD1 (5 bases). Trimming pared 4 bases from V and 5 bases from J, leaving 10 bases between. Per germline, CDR1 GTSNPN and CDR2 SVGIG (reference sequence). The CDR3 contains 12 residues. The CDR3 protein is CAWTGSGDTQYF. DNA for the CDR3: TGTGCCTGGACAGGGTCAGGAGATACGCAGTATTTT. The whole variable domain, remainder taken from reference TRBV30 and TRBJ2-3, is SQTIHQWPATLVQPVGSPLSLECTVEGTSNPNLYWYRQAAGRGLQLLFYSVGIGQISSEVPQNLSASRPQDRQFILSSKKLLLSDSGFYLCAWTGSGDTQYFGPGTRLTVL.